This is a list of T cell receptor beta chains from one sample in a study of blood T cells in healthy people across ages. TCRdb called the 5' RACE reads again in MiXCR, with one record for every CDR3 protein. The sample records hundreds of thousands of distinct CDR3 sequences, 49% being singletons. The sample consisted of blood. These TCRs come from a woman aged 60-75 years in good health. The conserved cysteine and the conserved F or W are not part of the CDR3 here. Clone sizes are given selectively: once, few, many, or a class where the clone is expanded.

J: TRBJ2-3
size: -
length: 9
V: TRBV10-3
CDR3: AISGADTQY

J: TRBJ2-1
size: -
length: 13
V: TRBV25-1
CDR3: ASPPGLAESSEQF

J: TRBJ2-5
size: -
length: 12
V: TRBV27
CDR3: ASSSGQTQETQY

J: TRBJ2-3
size: -
length: 12
V: TRBV29-1
CDR3: SARTSGNTDTQY

J: TRBJ2-5
size: -
length: 11
V: TRBV6-5
CDR3: ATKGPKEGTQY

J: TRBJ1-2
size: -
length: 13
V: TRBV5-5
CDR3: ASSRGGQTNYGYT

J: TRBJ1-4
size: -
length: 12
V: TRBV7-9
CDR3: ASSLESYNEKLF

J: TRBJ2-7
size: few
length: 14
V: TRBV5-1
CDR3: ASSPRPSGQAYEQY

J: TRBJ2-1
size: few
length: 10
V: TRBV3-1
CDR3: ASRAGGGEQF

J: TRBJ1-4
size: -
length: 12
V: TRBV29-1
CDR3: SVRTGSANEKLF

J: TRBJ2-1
size: -
length: 14
V: TRBV20-1
CDR3: SASSPGGRLKEEQF

J: TRBJ2-3
size: few
length: 12
V: TRBV7-2
CDR3: ASRKRAGTDTQY

J: TRBJ1-6
size: -
length: 14
V: TRBV2
CDR3: ASGAAGTAIDSPLH

J: TRBJ1-5
size: -
length: 13
V: TRBV4-2
CDR3: ASSQDSSSLWAQH

J: TRBJ2-7
size: -
length: 11
V: TRBV11-2
CDR3: ASSGIRGREQY

J: TRBJ2-3
size: -
length: 17
V: TRBV15
CDR3: ATIISRASGPGSTDTQY

J: TRBJ2-3
size: -
length: 13
V: TRBV5-4
CDR3: ASSSIAIGTDTQY

J: TRBJ1-2
size: -
length: 13
V: TRBV5-1
CDR3: ASSLDSGGYYGYT

J: TRBJ2-7
size: -
length: 11
V: TRBV7-8
CDR3: ASSFTRDYEQY

J: TRBJ1-4
size: -
length: 13
V: TRBV25-1
CDR3: ASSVPGQAPEKLF

J: TRBJ2-2
size: once
length: 16
V: TRBV14
CDR3: ASSHVPGLAGRTGELF

J: TRBJ1-4
size: -
length: 10
V: TRBV29-1
CDR3: SVQGDSEKLF

J: -
size: -
length: 14
V: TRBV20-1
CDR3: SAIPPAGGVIGEQY

J: TRBJ2-6
size: -
length: 13
V: TRBV9
CDR3: ASSVAGYGANVLT

J: TRBJ2-1
size: few
length: 14
V: TRBV5-1
CDR3: ASSLADLGSYNEQF

J: TRBJ2-3
size: -
length: 14
V: TRBV7-2
CDR3: ASSLVRAPGTDTQY

J: TRBJ2-7
size: few
length: 14
V: TRBV28
CDR3: ASSGDPLAGIYEQY

J: TRBJ1-2
size: few
length: 11
V: TRBV2
CDR3: ASSSDSVYGYT

J: TRBJ1-4
size: -
length: 14
V: TRBV6-1
CDR3: ASSERVQGNNEKLF

J: TRBJ2-2
size: -
length: 11
V: TRBV12-3/TRBV12-4
CDR3: ASSFANTGELF

J: TRBJ2-3
size: -
length: 17
V: TRBV7-2
CDR3: ASSLRWTTLQGDADTQY

J: TRBJ1-4
size: -
length: 12
V: TRBV20-1
CDR3: SAPGDAGNEKLF

J: TRBJ2-3
size: many
length: 19
V: TRBV6-2/TRBV6-3
CDR3: ASARRGTGGSASGSTDTQY

J: TRBJ2-7
size: few
length: 16
V: TRBV10-3
CDR3: AISARLGTSGSSYEQY

J: TRBJ2-5
size: -
length: 12
V: TRBV5-1
CDR3: ASSLGHTKETQY

J: TRBJ2-7
size: -
length: 13
V: TRBV7-2
CDR3: ASSLEVAGGREQY

J: TRBJ2-1
size: -
length: 14
V: TRBV21-1
CDR3: ASSKDETSGSNEQF